One T cell receptor (beta chain) is described in this entry. These data are taken from a study of blood T cell repertoires in COVID-19. Overall study: The origin of the acute and convalescent COVID-19 samples was the United States, Italy and Spain.

The V end was cut by 2 bases, the J end by 7 bases, with 8 bases between. The germline V gene has CDR1 MDHEN and CDR2 SYDVKM. The CDR3 is 12 residues long. Per the authors' pipeline: Researchers report that nucleated cell counts were estimated from reference gene primer amplification. Some clones are missing from TCRdb's copy, which holds only in-frame ones; the method was immunoSEQ multiplex PCR. V, J and clone size are taken as reported in that table, and D and trimming were inferred from the DNA itself. The table has 100,000 or so clones, 81% seen once. The sequenced sample was peripheral blood. This clonotype was sampled from a man older than 75 with acute or convalescent COVID-19. V usage is TRBV28 and J usage is TRBJ1-2; D unclear. The DNA of the CDR3 is TGTGCCAGCAGTTTAACCCCACTTGGCTACACCTTC. Amino acids: CASSLTPLGYTF.